This T cell receptor (beta chain) was observed in a study of STAT3 mutations in large granular lymphocyte leukemia. Whole-study results and caveats: Every T-cell large granular lymphocyte leukemia patient had at least one immunodominant TCR beta clonotype.

As for this clone: Its target is unknown.

Method: immunoSEQ multiplex PCR; TCRdb's copy keeps in-frame clones and lacks some. The table includes 8,300 or so clones, around 92% detected once. V shed 5 bases, J shed 3 bases, and the junction held 4 bases outside the gene matches. CDR1 SGHTA and CDR2 FQGNSA come from the germline V gene. CDR3 length: 14 residues. The receptor's source is a man aged 45-65 years with T-cell large granular lymphocyte leukemia. Some clones in this sample may be carry-over from other donors' samples. Input material: peripheral blood mononuclear cells. V gene TRBV7-2 combines with J gene TRBJ2-7, with 10 bases identical to TRBD1. CDR3 protein: CASSHWTGGYEQYF. Here the CDR3 DNA reads TGTGCCAGCAGCCACTGGACAGGGGGCTACGAGCAGTACTTC. Full variable domain (outside the CDR3, taken from reference TRBV7-2 and TRBJ2-7): GAGVSQSPSNKVTEKGKDVELRCDPISGHTALYWYRQSLGQGLEFLIYFQGNSAPDKSGLPSDRFSAERTGGSVSTLTIQRTQQEDSAVYLCASSHWTGGYEQYFGPGTRLTVT.